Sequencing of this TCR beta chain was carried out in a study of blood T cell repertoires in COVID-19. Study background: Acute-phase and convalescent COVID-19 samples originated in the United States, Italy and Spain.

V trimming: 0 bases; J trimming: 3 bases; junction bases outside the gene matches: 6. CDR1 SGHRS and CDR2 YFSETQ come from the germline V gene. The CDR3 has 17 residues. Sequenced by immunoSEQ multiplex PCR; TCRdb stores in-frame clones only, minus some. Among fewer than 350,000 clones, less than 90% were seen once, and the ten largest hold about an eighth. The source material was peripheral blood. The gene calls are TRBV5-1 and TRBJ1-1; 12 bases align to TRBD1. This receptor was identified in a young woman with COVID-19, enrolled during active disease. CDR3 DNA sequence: TGCGCCAGCAGCTTGGCGGGGACAGGGGGCGCGTACACTGAAGCTTTCTTT. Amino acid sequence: CASSLAGTGGAYTEAFF. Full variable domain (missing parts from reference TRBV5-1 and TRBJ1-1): KAGVTQTPRYLIKTRGQQVTLSCSPISGHRSVSWYQQTPGQGLQFLFEYFSETQRNKGNFPGRFSGRQFSNSRSEMNVSTLELGDSALYLCASSLAGTGGAYTEAFFGQGTRLTVV.